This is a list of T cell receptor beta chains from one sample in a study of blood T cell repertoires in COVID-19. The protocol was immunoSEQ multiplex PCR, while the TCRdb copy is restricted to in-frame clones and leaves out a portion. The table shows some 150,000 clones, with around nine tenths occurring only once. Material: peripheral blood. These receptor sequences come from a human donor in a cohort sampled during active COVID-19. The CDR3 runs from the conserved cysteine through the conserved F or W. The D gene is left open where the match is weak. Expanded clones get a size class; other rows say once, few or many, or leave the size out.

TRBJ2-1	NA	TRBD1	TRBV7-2	TGTGCCAGCAGCTGGGGACAGGGCTCACACAATGAGCAGTTCTTC	CASSWGQGSHNEQFF
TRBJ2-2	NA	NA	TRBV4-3	TGCGCCAGCAGCCCGACTACTTCTATTGCCGGGGAGCTGTTTTTT	CASSPTTSIAGELFF
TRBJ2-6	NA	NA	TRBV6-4	TGTGCCAGCAGTGCTGTGTCCGGGGCCAACGTCCTGACTTTC	CASSAVSGANVLTF
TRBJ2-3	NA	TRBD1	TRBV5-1	TGCGCCAGCAGCTTGGACAGGGGGAGCACAGATACGCAGTATTTT	CASSLDRGSTDTQYF
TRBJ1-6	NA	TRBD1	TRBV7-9	TGTGCCAGCAGCTTAGGCGGGACAGGGAATTCACCCCTCCACTTT	CASSLGGTGNSPLHF
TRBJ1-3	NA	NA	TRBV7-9	TGTGCCGGAGCAGGGGTGAGCTCTGGAAACACCATATATTTT	CAGAGVSSGNTIYF
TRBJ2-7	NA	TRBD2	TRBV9	TGTGCCAGCAGCGGCTTACAAGCTAGCGGTACCTACGAGCAGTACTTC	CASSGLQASGTYEQYF
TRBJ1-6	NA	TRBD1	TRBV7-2	TGTGCCAGCAGCTTAGTGGTGACAGGGGGCTTCTCCTATAATTCACCCCTCCACTTT	CASSLVVTGGFSYNSPLHF
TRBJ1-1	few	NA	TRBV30	TGTGCCTGGGCAGACAGTAACACTGAAGCTTTCTTT	CAWADSNTEAFF
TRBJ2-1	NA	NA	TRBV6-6	TGTGCCAGCAGCCCCCCTCCCGGGGTATTGGAGTTCTTC	CASSPPPGVLEFF
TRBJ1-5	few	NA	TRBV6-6	TGTGCCAGCAGGGACACGGGGGAGGGCAATCAGCCCCAGCATTTT	CASRDTGEGNQPQHF
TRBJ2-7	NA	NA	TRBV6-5	TGTGCCAGCAGTTACGCTGGTCGCGGAACCTACGAGCAGTACTTC	CASSYAGRGTYEQYF
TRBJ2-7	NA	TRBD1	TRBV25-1	TGTGCCAGCAGTAACCGGGACAGGGGTTCCTACGAGCAGTACTTC	CASSNRDRGSYEQYF
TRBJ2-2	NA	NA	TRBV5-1	TGCGCCAGCAGCTTGGCCTTGTCAGGGGCAACCGGGGAGCTGTTTTTT	CASSLALSGATGELFF
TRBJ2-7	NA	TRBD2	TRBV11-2	TGTGCCAGCAGCTTAGGCGGGGGAGTCCCCTCCTACGAGCAGTACTTC	CASSLGGGVPSYEQYF
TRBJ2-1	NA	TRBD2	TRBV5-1	TGCGCCAGCAGCCCTCCGGGACTAGGTACGAATGAGCAGTTCTTC	CASSPPGLGTNEQFF
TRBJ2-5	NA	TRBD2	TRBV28	TGTGCCAGCAGTAACAGCATACTAGCGGGGGGGCCCCAAGAGACCCAGTACTTC	CASSNSILAGGPQETQYF
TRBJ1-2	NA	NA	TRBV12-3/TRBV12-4	TGTGCCAGCAGTAAGCAGGGGAACTATGGCTACACCTTC	CASSKQGNYGYTF
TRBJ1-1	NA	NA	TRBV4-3	TGCGCCAGCAGCCAAGAAGGAGCGAGGCTCGGAAACACTGAAGCTTTCTTT	CASSQEGARLGNTEAFF
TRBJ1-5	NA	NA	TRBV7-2	TGTGCCAGCAGCTTAGATTTCGTGTTACAGGGATCCCGCAATCAGCCCCAGCATTTT	CASSLDFVLQGSRNQPQHF
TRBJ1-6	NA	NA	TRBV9	TGTGCCAGCAGCGTAGACGGGGGAGGACCCCTCCACTTT	CASSVDGGGPLHF
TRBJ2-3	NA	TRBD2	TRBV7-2	TGTGCCAGCACCACGGAGGAGGGGAGCGGGAGGGCAAGAGATACGCAGTATTTT	CASTTEEGSGRARDTQYF
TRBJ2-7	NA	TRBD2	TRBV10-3	TGTGCCATCAGCACCGGGGGAGGGAGGCACGAGCAGTACTTC	CAISTGGGRHEQYF
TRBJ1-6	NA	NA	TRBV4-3	TGCGCCAGCAGCCAAGATCCGGGGGGGCGCTCACCCCTCCACTTT	CASSQDPGGRSPLHF